This is a list of T cell receptor beta chains from one sample in a study of early T cells in non-severe SARS-CoV-2 infection. MiXCR, run by TCRdb on the 5' RACE reads, gives a single entry per CDR3 protein. The sample lists some 90,000 distinct CDR3 sequences; about 15% were seen once. Sequences were obtained from whole blood. The origin of the receptors is an adult who was a healthcare worker with PCR-confirmed SARS-CoV-2 infection or an uninfected control (not recorded which). Each CDR3 is given with its conserved first and last residue. Fields, in order: V gene, J gene, D gene, clone size, CDR3 DNA, CDR3 protein. The D gene is left open where the match is weak. The size entry is marked missing in some rows and otherwise reads once, few, many or a size class.

TRBV20-1,TRBJ1-1,NA,many,TGCAGTGCACGACTGATCACTGAAGCTTTCTTT,CSARLITEAFF
TRBV6-2/TRBV6-3,TRBJ2-3,NA,NA,TGTGCCAGCAGCTCAACTAGCACAGATACGCAGTATTTT,CASSSTSTDTQYF
TRBV7-2,TRBJ2-3,TRBD2,few,TGTGCCAGCCCGAATCTAGCGGGATCTAGCACAGATACGCAGTATTTT,CASPNLAGSSTDTQYF
TRBV4-3,TRBJ2-1,TRBD2,few,TGCGCCAGCAGCCAAGATTTCGGCGGGAGTAGTGAGCAGTTCTTC,CASSQDFGGSSEQFF
TRBV6-2/TRBV6-3,TRBJ1-1,NA,few,TGTGCCAGCAACTGGCAGGGGGAAGCTTTCTTT,CASNWQGEAFF
TRBV7-6,TRBJ2-1,NA,many,TGTGCCAGCAGCCCAACCCGGGGAAGTCGTGAGCAGTTCTTC,CASSPTRGSREQFF
TRBV15,TRBJ2-7,TRBD1,few,TGTGCCACCAGCAGAGCAGGGGGCCTAAGGGGCGAGCAGTACTTC,CATSRAGGLRGEQYF
TRBV10-3,TRBJ2-7,TRBD2,NA,TGTGCCATCAGCCCTAGCGGGAGGTCCTACGAGCAGTACTTC,CAISPSGRSYEQYF
TRBV5-1,TRBJ2-3,NA,NA,TGCGCCAGCAGGATTGAGAGCACAGATACGCAGTATTTT,CASRIESTDTQYF
TRBV27,TRBJ2-3,NA,few,TGTGCCAGCAGTTTCTCAAGGACTATCACAGATACGCAGTATTTT,CASSFSRTITDTQYF
TRBV4-3,TRBJ2-3,NA,few,TGCGCCAGCAGCCAAGCCCGAACAGATACGCAGTATTTT,CASSQARTDTQYF
TRBV11-2,TRBJ1-1,NA,many,TGTGCCAGCAGCTTAGAAGGATCCAGGGGCGAAGCTTTCTTT,CASSLEGSRGEAFF
TRBV21-1,TRBJ2-1,NA,NA,TGTGCCAGCAGCAAAGTTGTCAGCTCCTACAATGAGCAGTTCTTC,CASSKVVSSYNEQFF
TRBV7-8,TRBJ2-5,NA,NA,TGTGCCAGCAGCCTGAGGCTGAAAGAGACCCAGTACTTC,CASSLRLKETQYF
TRBV27,TRBJ1-6,NA,NA,TGTGCCAGCAGTTTAAAGGGGTCCTCACCCCTCCACTTT,CASSLKGSSPLHF
TRBV11-2,TRBJ2-7,TRBD1,many,TGTGCCAGCAGCTTAGCGGACAGGGGGCCCTACGAGCAGTACTTC,CASSLADRGPYEQYF
TRBV28,TRBJ1-1,NA,many,TGTGCCAGCAGTTTAACGGGGCTCGTTGGTGAAGCTTTCTTT,CASSLTGLVGEAFF
TRBV20-1,TRBJ1-1,NA,NA,TGCAGTGCAGGGGACAACACGAACACTGAAGCTTTCTTT,CSAGDNTNTEAFF
TRBV11-2,TRBJ2-3,NA,many,TGTGCCAGCAGCTTAGATCGGTTGGATACGCAGTATTTT,CASSLDRLDTQYF
TRBV5-1,TRBJ2-3,TRBD2,few,TGCGCCAGCAGCTTGTTCGGGAGGGCCACAGATACGCAGTATTTT,CASSLFGRATDTQYF
TRBV18,TRBJ1-5,TRBD1,many,TGTGCCAGCTCACCGACAGGGTATAGCAATCAGCCCCAGCATTTT,CASSPTGYSNQPQHF
TRBV7-9,TRBJ2-1,TRBD2,few,TGTGCCAGCAGCAACGGACTAGCGGGAAATGAGCAGTTCTTC,CASSNGLAGNEQFF
TRBV20-1,TRBJ2-1,TRBD2,many,TGCAGTGCTAGTAAAAGGGTCGGGGGACTAGTGTCCTATGAGCAGTTCTTC,CSASKRVGGLVSYEQFF
TRBV7-8,TRBJ1-5,NA,few,TGTGCCAGCAGCTTAGTCGGGGGGGAGCCCCAGCATTTT,CASSLVGGEPQHF
TRBV18,TRBJ2-1,TRBD1,NA,TGTGCCAGCTCACCACGCTCAGGGGGCTACAATGAGCAGTTCTTC,CASSPRSGGYNEQFF
TRBV5-1,TRBJ2-5,NA,few,TGCGCCAGCAGGGATTTGGGAGAAGAGACCCAGTACTTC,CASRDLGEETQYF
TRBV28,TRBJ2-3,NA,many,TGTGCCAGCAGGCCCACCATGACACGCACAGATACGCAGTATTTT,CASRPTMTRTDTQYF
TRBV24-1,TRBJ1-5,NA,few,TGTGCCACCAGTGATTCCGGGAGACCTAATCAGCCCCAGCATTTT,CATSDSGRPNQPQHF
TRBV5-1,TRBJ2-5,NA,few,TGCGCCAGCAGCGGTGGGCCAGCGACCCAGTACTTC,CASSGGPATQYF
TRBV6-2/TRBV6-3,TRBJ2-1,NA,NA,TGTGCCAGCGGGACAGAGCAGTTCTTC,CASGTEQFF
TRBV7-9,TRBJ2-3,NA,few,TGTGCCAGCCTTCCCAAGGGCCCGGTTAGCGGAATAACAGATACGCAGTATTTT,CASLPKGPVSGITDTQYF
TRBV28,TRBJ1-1,TRBD1,many,TGTGCCAGCAGTCTGGGACAGCCCACTGAAGCTTTCTTT,CASSLGQPTEAFF
TRBV7-9,TRBJ2-3,TRBD1,NA,TGTGCCAGCAGCATCGCGGGACAGGGGGGCCCAGATACGCAGTATTTT,CASSIAGQGGPDTQYF
TRBV11-2,TRBJ2-7,NA,few,TGTGCCAGCAGCTTACTCAGCGGCTACGAGCAGTACTTC,CASSLLSGYEQYF
TRBV2,TRBJ2-1,TRBD2,few,TGTGCCAGCAGAGCTCACTTGATAGCGGGACCCAAGGATGAGCAGTTCTTC,CASRAHLIAGPKDEQFF
TRBV2,TRBJ1-1,NA,NA,TGTGCCAGCAGTGAAGCGCGGGTTGAAGCTTTCTTT,CASSEARVEAFF
TRBV20-1,TRBJ1-3,NA,NA,TGCAGTGCAGCAGAGCGCTCTGGAAACACCATATATTTT,CSAAERSGNTIYF